A single sample gave rise to the 5 T cell receptor beta chains below, sequenced in a study of shared clonotypes between healthy human individuals. Terminally differentiated effector memory CD45RA+ cells were left out of the naive CD8 fraction, which was CD45RO-negative and positively selected for CCR7. Sequencing was performed with immunoSEQ multiplex PCR; in TCRdb, only in-frame clones are kept and a portion is missing. The data show around 2.1 million clones, with roughly 91% seen just once and approximately 1.7% held by the top ten. The sample comprised naive CD8+ T cells from PBMCs. These receptors originate from a man between 18 and 29 years old in good health. Some clones in this sample may be carry-over from other donors' samples.

V is TRBV29-1 and J is TRBJ2-6; 8 nucleotides match TRBD2. Per germline, CDR1 SQVTM and CDR2 ANQGSEA. There are 16 residues in the CDR3. V shed 5 bases, J shed 0 bases, and the junction held 6 bases outside the gene matches. As DNA, the CDR3 is TGCAGCGTTCCACTAGCGGCCCCCTCTGGGGCCAACGTCCTGACTTTC. Protein: CSVPLAAPSGANVLTF.

The chain uses TRBV28 and TRBJ1-2; 12 nucleotides line up with TRBD1. The ends lost 2 bases at V and 2 bases at J; junction bases unmatched: 9. Germline CDR1 is MDHEN and CDR2 is SYDVKM. The CDR3 contains 18 residues. Here the CDR3 reads CASSLRDRGPRINYGYTF. Written as DNA, the CDR3 is TGTGCCAGCAGTTTAAGGGACAGGGGGCCCAGAATAAACTATGGCTACACCTTC.

The V gene is TRBV7-2, the J gene TRBJ2-7, with TRBD2 as a possible D gene (6 bases). V was clipped by 7 bases and J by 0 bases, with 7 bases between them. CDR1 and CDR2 from the germline V gene are SGHTA and FQGNSA. The CDR3 spans 12 residues. The chain's CDR3 is CASTEGSYEQYF. Here the CDR3 DNA reads TGTGCCAGCACGGAGGGCTCCTACGAGCAGTACTTC. Filled out from reference TRBV7-2 and TRBJ2-7, the complete variable domain reads GAGVSQSPSNKVTEKGKDVELRCDPISGHTALYWYRQSLGQGLEFLIYFQGNSAPDKSGLPSDRFSAERTGGSVSTLTIQRTQQEDSAVYLCASTEGSYEQYFGPGTRLTVT.

This clone was counted a single time. The chain carries TRBV7-9 and TRBJ2-3; D not certain. Germline CDR1 is SEHNR and CDR2 is FQNEAQ (reference sequence). The CDR3 runs 12 residues. V was trimmed by 6 bases and J by 3 bases, leaving 7 bases between them. CDR3 region: CASRDDTDTQYF. CDR3 DNA sequence: TGTGCCAGCAGGGATGATACAGATACGCAGTATTTT.

This rearrangement joins TRBV27 to TRBJ2-3; D is uncertain. In germline, CDR1 is MNHEY, CDR2 SMNVEV (reference sequence). The CDR3 has 16 residues. V was pared by 4 bases and J by 0 bases, with 14 bases between. The CDR3 DNA is TGTGCCAGCAGTTCCAGGACCCGAGAAAGCACAGATACGCAGTATTTT. Protein product: CASSSRTRESTDTQYF.